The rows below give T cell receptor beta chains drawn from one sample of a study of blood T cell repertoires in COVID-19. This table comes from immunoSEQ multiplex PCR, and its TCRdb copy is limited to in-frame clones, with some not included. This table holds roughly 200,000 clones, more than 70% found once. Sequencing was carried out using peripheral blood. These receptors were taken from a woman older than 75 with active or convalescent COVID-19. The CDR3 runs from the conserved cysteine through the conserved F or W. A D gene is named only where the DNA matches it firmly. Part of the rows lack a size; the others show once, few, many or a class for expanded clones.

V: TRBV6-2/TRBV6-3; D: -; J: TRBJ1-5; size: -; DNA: TGTGCCAGCAGTTCGGTACCAAATCAGCCCCAGCATTTT; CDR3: CASSSVPNQPQHF
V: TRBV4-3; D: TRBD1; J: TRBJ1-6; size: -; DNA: TGCGCCAGCAGCCAAGATGGGGACAGGGGAAGCTCACCCCTCCACTTT; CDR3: CASSQDGDRGSSPLHF
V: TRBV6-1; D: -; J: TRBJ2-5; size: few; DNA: TGTGCCAGCAGTCAGTTGACAGGCCGGGGAGAGACCCAGTACTTC; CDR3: CASSQLTGRGETQYF
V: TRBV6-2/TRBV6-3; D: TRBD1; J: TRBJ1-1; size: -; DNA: TGTGCCAGCAGCCCCTCCGCCCGGGACAGGGGAAGGGACACTGAAGCTTTCTTT; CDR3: CASSPSARDRGRDTEAFF
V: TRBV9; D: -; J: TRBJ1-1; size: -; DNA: TGTGCCAGCAGCGTAGAAGGACACATCACTGAAGCTTTCTTT; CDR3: CASSVEGHITEAFF
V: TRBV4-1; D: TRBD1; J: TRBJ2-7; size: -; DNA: TGCGCCAGCAGCCAAGATTTATGGACAGGGGGTCTCTACGAGCAGTACTTC; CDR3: CASSQDLWTGGLYEQYF
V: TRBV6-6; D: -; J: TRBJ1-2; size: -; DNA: TGTGCCGGCAGTTACACGGGGTCGACTAACTATGGCTACACCTTC; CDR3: CAGSYTGSTNYGYTF
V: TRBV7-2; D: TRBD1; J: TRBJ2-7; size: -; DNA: TGTGCCAGCAGCTTATACAGGGGGCGCCCCTACGAGCAGTACTTC; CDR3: CASSLYRGRPYEQYF
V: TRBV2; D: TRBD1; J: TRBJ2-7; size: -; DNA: TGTGCCAGCAGTGGGGGGACAGGGGACTCCGAGCAGTACTTC; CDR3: CASSGGTGDSEQYF
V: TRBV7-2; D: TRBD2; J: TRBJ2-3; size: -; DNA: TGTGCCAGCAGCATACTAGCGGCTAGCACAGATACGCAGTATTTT; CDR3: CASSILAASTDTQYF
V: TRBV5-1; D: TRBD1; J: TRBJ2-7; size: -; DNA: TGCGCCAGCAGCTTCTCAGGGGGCCCCCCCTACGAGCAGTACTTC; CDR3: CASSFSGGPPYEQYF
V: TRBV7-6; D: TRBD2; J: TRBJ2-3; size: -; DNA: TGTGCCAGCAGCTTACTAGCGGGGGGGCCAGATACGCAGTATTTT; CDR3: CASSLLAGGPDTQYF
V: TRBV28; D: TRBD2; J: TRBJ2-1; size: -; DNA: TGTGCCAGCAGTTTCGAACTAGCGAGAAGAAATGAGCAGTTCTTC; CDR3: CASSFELARRNEQFF
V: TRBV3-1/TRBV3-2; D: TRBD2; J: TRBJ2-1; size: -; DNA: TGTGCCAGCAGCCTCGCGGGACTAGCTTACAATGAGCAGTTCTTC; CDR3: CASSLAGLAYNEQFF
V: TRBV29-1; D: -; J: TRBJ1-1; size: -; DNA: TGCAGCGGCGTCGATGCCGGTGCTTTCTTT; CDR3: CSGVDAGAFF
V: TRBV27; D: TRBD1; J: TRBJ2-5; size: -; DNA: TGTGCCAGCGCACGAACCGGGACAGGGAAAGAGACCCAGTACTTC; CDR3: CASARTGTGKETQYF
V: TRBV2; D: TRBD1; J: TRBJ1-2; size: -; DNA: TGTGCCAGCAGTTATGGACAGGGGAAGATGAGGGACTATGGCTACACCTTC; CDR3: CASSYGQGKMRDYGYTF
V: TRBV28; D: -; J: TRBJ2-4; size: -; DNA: TGTGCCAGCGGCCTGAATGGGGCGGCCAGAAACATTCAGTACTTC; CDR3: CASGLNGAARNIQYF
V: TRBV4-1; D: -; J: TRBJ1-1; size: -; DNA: TGCGCCAGCAGCCAAGAGGCGGGCTTAATTAACACTGAAGCTTTCTTT; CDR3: CASSQEAGLINTEAFF
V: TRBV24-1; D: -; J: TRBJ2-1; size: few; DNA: TGTGCCACCAGTAACGGAAGGAGGGGCTCCTACAATGAGCAGTTCTTC; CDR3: CATSNGRRGSYNEQFF
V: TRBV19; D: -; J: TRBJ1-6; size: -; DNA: TGTGCCACCAGGGCAGGGGTCTTGTCACCCCTCCACTTT; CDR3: CATRAGVLSPLHF
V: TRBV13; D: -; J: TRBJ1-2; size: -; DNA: TGTGCCAGCAGGTCGGACCCCGCGGGCGGCTACACCTTC; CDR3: CASRSDPAGGYTF
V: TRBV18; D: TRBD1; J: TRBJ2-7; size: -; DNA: TGTGCCAGCTCACTTGGGACAGGGGTCTCCTACGAGCAGTACTTC; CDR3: CASSLGTGVSYEQYF
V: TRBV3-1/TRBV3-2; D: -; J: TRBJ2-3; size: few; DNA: TGTGCCAGCAGCCAAGAACCACCGGGTCTAGCCACCGGAGATACGCAGTATTTT; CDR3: CASSQEPPGLATGDTQYF
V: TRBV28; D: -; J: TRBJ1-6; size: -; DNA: TGTGCCAGCAGTTTAATACAGGACAATTCACCCCTCCACTTT; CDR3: CASSLIQDNSPLHF
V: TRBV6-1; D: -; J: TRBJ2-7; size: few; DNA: TGTGCCAGCAGTGAACTTGTGACAACCTACGAGCAGTACTTC; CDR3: CASSELVTTYEQYF
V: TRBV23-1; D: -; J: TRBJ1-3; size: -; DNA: TGCGCCAGCAGTCAAGCCGCTCCGACAGTCTCTGGAAACACCATATATTTT; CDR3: CASSQAAPTVSGNTIYF
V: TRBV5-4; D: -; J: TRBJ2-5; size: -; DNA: TGTGCCAGCAGCCTCACACCGCCCGACCAAGAGACCCAGTACTTC; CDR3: CASSLTPPDQETQYF
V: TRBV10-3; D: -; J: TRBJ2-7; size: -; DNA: TGTGCCATCAGTGACCTTACGGGGGAACTTGGTTACGAGCAGTACTTC; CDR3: CAISDLTGELGYEQYF
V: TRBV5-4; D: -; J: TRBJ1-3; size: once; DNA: TGTGCCAGCAGCCCTACAGGGAGCTCTGGAAACACCATATATTTT; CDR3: CASSPTGSSGNTIYF
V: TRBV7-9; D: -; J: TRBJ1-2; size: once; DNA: TGTGCCAGCAGCCCCCGGGAGGGCGTACGTGGCTACACCTTC; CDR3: CASSPREGVRGYTF
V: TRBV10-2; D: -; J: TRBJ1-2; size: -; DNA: TGCGCCAGCAGTGATCAGGGCAGCTATGGCTACACCTTC; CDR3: CASSDQGSYGYTF
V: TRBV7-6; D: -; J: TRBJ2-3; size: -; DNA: TGTGCCAGCAGCTCCCCCCGCCGGTTTTCGAAAGATACGCAGTATTTT; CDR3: CASSSPRRFSKDTQYF
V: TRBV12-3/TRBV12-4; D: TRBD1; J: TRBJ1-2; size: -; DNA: TGTGCCAGCAGATTTGGACAGGACTATGGCTACACCTTC; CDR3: CASRFGQDYGYTF
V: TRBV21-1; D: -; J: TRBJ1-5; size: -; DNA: TGTGCCAGCAGCAAAACCCGGGGTCGACGGGACAGGGGAGATTATCAGCCCCAGCATTTT; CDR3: CASSKTRGRRDRGDYQPQHF
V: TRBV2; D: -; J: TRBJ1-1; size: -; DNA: TGTGCCAGCACACGGGACAAGAAAACTGAAGCTTTCTTT; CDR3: CASTRDKKTEAFF
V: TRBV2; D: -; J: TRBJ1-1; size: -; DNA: TGTGCCAGCAGTCGCAACCCAGGGAACACTGAAGCTTTCTTT; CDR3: CASSRNPGNTEAFF
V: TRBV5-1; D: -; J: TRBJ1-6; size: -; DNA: TGCGCCAGCAGCGAGAATTCACCCCTCCACTTT; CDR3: CASSENSPLHF
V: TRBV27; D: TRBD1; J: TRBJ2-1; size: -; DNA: TGTGCCAGCAGCCTAAGACAGGGCTCCTACAATGAGCAGTTCTTC; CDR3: CASSLRQGSYNEQFF
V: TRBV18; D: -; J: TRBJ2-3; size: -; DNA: TGTGCCAGCTCACCATGGCAGAGCACAGATACGCAGTATTTT; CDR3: CASSPWQSTDTQYF
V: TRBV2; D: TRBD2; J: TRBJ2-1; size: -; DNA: TGTGCCAGCATGGTGGTTGTAGAAGCGGGGGGGCGGCTGTTCTTC; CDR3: CASMVVVEAGGRLFF
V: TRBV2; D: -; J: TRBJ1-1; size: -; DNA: TGTGCCAGCAGTGCCGACAGCCAAGCTTTCTTT; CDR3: CASSADSQAFF
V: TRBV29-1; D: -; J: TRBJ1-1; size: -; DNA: TGCAGCGTTGAAGGCGTGCAGGGCACTGAAGCTTTCTTT; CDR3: CSVEGVQGTEAFF
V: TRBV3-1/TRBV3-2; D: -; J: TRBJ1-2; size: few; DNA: TGTGCCAGCAGCCAAGGGCAGGGTGATTTGTATGGCTACACCTTC; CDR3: CASSQGQGDLYGYTF
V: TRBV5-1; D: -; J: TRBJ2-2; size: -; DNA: TGCGCCAGCAGCTCACAGAACACCGGGGAGCTGTTTTTT; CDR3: CASSSQNTGELFF
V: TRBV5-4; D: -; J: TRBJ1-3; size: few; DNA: TGTGCCAGCAGCCTCGACAGACACTCTGGAAACACCATATATTTT; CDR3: CASSLDRHSGNTIYF